This T cell receptor beta chain comes out of a study of T cell repertoires in cytomegalovirus infection. Study-level results: Ex vivo responses were dominated by HLA-C-restricted CMV-specific TCR beta clonotypes.

CDR1 and CDR2 (germline): SGHNT, YENEEA. There are 16 residues in the CDR3. The ends lost 4 bases at V and 7 bases at J; junction bases unmatched: 13. MiXCR was run by TCRdb on the reads, yielding one entry per CDR3 protein. The data hold approximately 500,000 distinct CDR3 sequences, with less than 30% observed a single time. In its sample, this clonotype was seen many times. Its specificity is not known. The V call is TRBV11-3, the J call TRBJ2-1; TRBD2 matches at 7 bases. This receptor was identified in a human donor in good health (CMV status not recorded). Some clones in this sample may be carry-over from other donors' samples. Material: PBMCs. CDR3 coding DNA: TGTGCCAGCAGCTCCCAACGGACTAGTCGGGAAAATGAGCAGTTCTTC. It encodes CASSSQRTSRENEQFF.